This record looks at one T cell receptor (beta chain) sequence and its context. Regarding treatment: preoperative locoregional IRX-2 cytokine immunotherapy. Samples came from a phase Ib trial of preoperative locoregional IRX-2 cytokine immunotherapy. This entry belongs to a study of preoperative IRX-2 immunotherapy in early breast cancer. Assay used: immunoSEQ multiplex PCR; TCRdb lists only in-frame clones, some missing. In the table there are roughly 27,000 clones, about 68% of which are singletons. Sequencing used lymph node tissue, obtained after IRX-2 immunotherapy. The TCR sequence derives from a human donor with breast cancer.

The CDR3, as DNA: TGTGCCACAGACCCCGGGACACCTAACGAGCAGTACTTC. The encoded protein is CATDPGTPNEQYF. This rearrangement joins TRBV6-8 to TRBJ2-7; TRBD1 is a possible D gene (6 bases). Per the germline V gene, CDR1 is MNHGY and CDR2 is SAAAGT. CDR3 size: 13 residues. V lost 10 bases to trimming and J lost 5 bases, with 18 bases between them.